The clone carrying this TCR beta chain was observed a few times. Its antigen is as yet unknown. The sample originates from a study of beta chain features in type 1 diabetes. Trimming cost V 5 bases and J 3 bases; bases outside gene matches: 7. CDR3 length: 15 residues. Germline V CDR1 and CDR2: MDHEN, SYDVKM. Reverse transcribing all isolated RNA meant expressed TCRB transcripts were sequenced. For naive, central memory and regulatory T cell samples, reads averaged around 3.5 million. TCRdb keeps only in-frame clones here, not all; method: immunoSEQ multiplex PCR. Altogether hundreds of thousands of clones are present, 14% to 15% being singletons, with the ten largest covering about 0.014%. General study points: Possible PCR preference for shorter templates applied equally to patients and controls. For type 1 diabetes patients, VDJ junctions showed fewer insertions and more deletions. Within each of all four CD4+ subsets, Type 1 diabetes patients had TCRB CDR3s that were moderately but significantly shorter. HLA influence on TCRB rearrangement stayed unresolved here.

V usage is TRBV28 and J usage is TRBJ1-5, with 7 bases identical to TRBD1. The sequence came from a man between 18 and 29 years old with type 1 diabetes. The sequencing sample was made of naive CD4+ T cells from blood. The CDR3 here is CASSRSGTDNQPQHF. CDR3 DNA: TGTGCCAGCAGTCGCTCCGGGACAGACAATCAGCCCCAGCATTTT. The whole variable domain, filled in from reference TRBV28 and TRBJ1-5, reads DVKVTQSSRYLVKRTGEKVFLECVQDMDHENMFWYRQDPGLGLRLIYFSYDVKMKEKGDIPEGYSVSREKKERFSLILESASTNQTSMYLCASSRSGTDNQPQHFGDGTRLSIL.